A selection of T cell receptor beta chains follows, all from one sample in a study of T cell changes during pregnancy in multiple sclerosis. Assay used: immunoSEQ multiplex PCR; TCRdb lists only in-frame clones, some missing. The data show tens of thousands of clones, around 92% seen once. Sequences were derived from CD4+ T cells from peripheral blood mononuclear cells, sampled after pregnancy. The source is a female donor with multiple sclerosis, enrolled in a pregnancy study. CDR3s leave out the opening cysteine and the closing phenylalanine or tryptophan. Each record gives: V gene, J gene, CDR3 protein.

V: TRBV7-3; J: TRBJ1-6; CDR3: ASGAVFGSPLH
V: TRBV15; J: TRBJ2-5; CDR3: ATSRRQGIETQY
V: TRBV6-4; J: TRBJ2-2; CDR3: ARNRAHTGELF
V: TRBV9; J: TRBJ2-7; CDR3: ASSVDTGFGEQY
V: TRBV4-3; J: TRBJ1-6; CDR3: ASSQEVTANSPLH
V: TRBV28; J: TRBJ1-2; CDR3: ASSRQGYGYT
V: TRBV5-6; J: TRBJ2-4; CDR3: ASTPGGGNIQY
V: TRBV5-1; J: TRBJ1-2; CDR3: ASSLVEGEWD
V: TRBV19; J: TRBJ1-5; CDR3: ASNPPGLRGSNQPQH
V: TRBV7-9; J: TRBJ1-3; CDR3: ASSSQGRAFSGNTIY
V: TRBV28; J: TRBJ2-3; CDR3: ASSWGGRGDTQY
V: TRBV11-3; J: TRBJ2-1; CDR3: ASSLGERGGYGEQF
V: TRBV13; J: TRBJ1-6; CDR3: ASSVTGGPFQNSPLH
V: TRBV12-5; J: TRBJ1-2; CDR3: ASGQSTGSDGYT
V: TRBV29-1; J: TRBJ2-3; CDR3: SGSRTVTDTQY
V: TRBV6-5; J: TRBJ2-7; CDR3: ASSYRGSYEQY
V: TRBV6-5; J: TRBJ1-4; CDR3: ASSLRTGGEKLF
V: TRBV7-8; J: TRBJ1-1; CDR3: ASSLVRGVSEAF
V: TRBV5-8; J: TRBJ2-3; CDR3: ASRRTGTGTDTQY
V: TRBV27; J: TRBJ2-7; CDR3: ASSLLGQGATYEQY
V: TRBV16; J: TRBJ1-3; CDR3: ASKRTNSGNTIY
V: TRBV9; J: TRBJ2-2; CDR3: ASSVDRHAGGELF
V: TRBV7-6; J: TRBJ2-3; CDR3: ASSSGQGTDTQY
V: TRBV29-1; J: TRBJ2-1; CDR3: SGGKRLSSYNEQF
V: TRBV27; J: TRBJ2-7; CDR3: ASSLGPSGHPYEQY
V: TRBV5-1; J: TRBJ2-3; CDR3: ASSLGGGNTDTQY
V: TRBV7-9; J: TRBJ1-1; CDR3: ASSLIPGQGPNTEAF
V: TRBV5-8; J: TRBJ2-1; CDR3: ASSVRGGLYEQF
V: TRBV6-1; J: TRBJ2-3; CDR3: ASIGGGPKDTQY
V: TRBV18; J: TRBJ2-5; CDR3: ASSPTGGPETQY
V: TRBV6-6; J: TRBJ2-1; CDR3: ASSYPGGQF
V: TRBV10-3; J: TRBJ2-3; CDR3: AIGRQGDTDTQY